This passage covers 26 T cell receptor beta chains from one sample sequenced in a study of identical twins. Each CDR3 protein gets one entry after TCRdb re-called the 5' RACE reads with MiXCR. The table records roughly 1.6 million distinct CDR3 sequences, about 32% of them present only once. Sequences were obtained from cord blood. These receptors were collected from a newborn girl in good health.

V and J are TRBV20-1 and TRBJ2-3, with a possible D match to TRBD2 (7 bases). Per the germline V gene, CDR1 is DFQATT and CDR2 is SNEGSKA (reference sequence). Trimming removed 3 bases at V and 0 bases at J, with 16 bases between. CDR3 length equals 16 residues. This chain's CDR3 is CSASLMGGPSTDTQYF. The CDR3 region has the DNA TGCAGTGCTAGTCTTATGGGGGGGCCAAGCACAGATACGCAGTATTTT.

CDR3 region: CASSLSASEKNIQYF. DNA of the CDR3: TGTGCCAGCAGCTTATCGGCTAGCGAGAAAAACATTCAGTACTTC. The V gene is TRBV7-2, the J gene TRBJ2-4; TRBD2 might be the D (6 bases). The CDR3 length is 15 residues. Looked up from germline, CDR1 is SGHTA and CDR2 is FQGNSA. V lost 2 bases and J 4 bases, leaving 12 bases between the germline ends.

The table lists this clonotype with a few counts. This chain joins TRBV7-9 and TRBJ2-1, with TRBD2 matching over 10 bases. The CDR3 loop spans 18 amino acids. Germline V gene data show CDR1 as SEHNR and CDR2 as FQNEAQ (reference sequence). The trim removed 7 bases at V and 7 bases at J, leaving 19 bases unmatched. As DNA, the CDR3 is TGTGCCAGCACCCTACTCGGCGGGCTAGCGGGAGTAGTGAATGAGCAGTTCTTC. This codes for CASTLLGGLAGVVNEQFF.

In its sample, this clonotype was seen a few times. The V call is TRBV25-1, the J call TRBJ2-4; perhaps D is TRBD1 or TRBD2 (5 bases each). The J call may be faulty, since TRBJ2-7 better matches the DNA end. The CDR3 loop spans 14 amino acids. CDR1 and CDR2 from the germline V gene are MGHDK and SYGVNS. The CDR3 DNA is TGTGCCAGCGCCAAGGGGTTGGGGGCCTACGAGCAGTACTTC. It specifies CASAKGLGAYEQYF.

This chain links TRBV9 with TRBJ2-2; tentative D call: TRBD2 (6 bases). Germline V gene data show CDR1 as SGDLS and CDR2 as YYNGEE. This CDR3 is built from 14 residues. The ends were cut back, 2 bases at V and 7 bases at J, with 12 bases in the middle. The CDR3 here is CASSVGSSDGELFF. The CDR3 region has the DNA TGTGCCAGCAGCGTTGGGTCTAGCGACGGGGAGCTGTTTTTT.

The gene calls are TRBV6-5 and TRBJ2-7; 9 bases are a match to TRBD2. CDR1 and CDR2 from the germline V gene are MNHEY and SVGAGI. V shed 0 bases and J 6 bases; nucleotides not matched to a gene: 9. This CDR3 is 16 amino acids long. The CDR3 spells CASSYSSSGSATEQYF. The CDR3 DNA sequence: TGTGCCAGCAGTTACTCGAGTAGCGGGAGCGCCACCGAGCAGTACTTC.

The CDR3 protein is CASSRWDGADTQYF. As DNA, the CDR3 is TGTGCCAGCAGCCGATGGGATGGGGCAGATACGCAGTATTTT. This chain joins TRBV13 and TRBJ2-3; D remains unclear. The CDR3 covers 14 residues. V lost 5 bases and J lost 4, with 13 bases in between. CDR1 PRHDT and CDR2 FYEKMQ come from the germline V gene (reference sequence). The whole variable domain, remainder taken from reference TRBV13 and TRBJ2-3, is AAGVIQSPRHLIKEKRETATLKCYPIPRHDTVYWYQQGPGQDPQFLISFYEKMQSDKGSIPDRFSAQQFSDYHSELNMSSLELGDSALYFCASSRWDGADTQYFGPGTRLTVL.

Written as DNA, the CDR3 is TGCAGTGCTAGAACCGGGACTAGCTCCATGGGGAGCACAGATACGCAGTATTTT. Translating gives CSARTGTSSMGSTDTQYF. V gene TRBV20-1 combines with J gene TRBJ2-3, with 9 positions matching TRBD2. The CDR3 consists of 18 residues. Germline values: CDR1 DFQATT, CDR2 SNEGSKA (reference sequence). The ends lost 2 bases at V and 0 bases at J; junction bases unmatched: 12.

The rearrangement uses TRBV9 and TRBJ2-7; D may match TRBD1 or TRBD2 (5 bases each). This CDR3 contains 16 residues. V shed 2 bases and J shed 0 bases, with 15 bases lying between them. Germline CDR1 reads SGDLS; CDR2 reads YYNGEE. The CDR3 protein is CASSVGSGRYSYEQYF. In nucleotides, the CDR3 is TGTGCCAGCAGCGTTGGCTCGGGACGGTACTCCTACGAGCAGTACTTC.

The V gene is TRBV21-1, the J gene TRBJ2-5; TRBD2 is the table's D call and was not checked against the DNA. TRBV21-1 is a listed pseudogene. The CDR3 totals 16 residues. CDR3 coding DNA: TGTGCCAGCAGCAAAGATTCGGGCCCCTTAACGGAGACCCAGTACTTC. The encoded protein is CASSKDSGPLTETQYF.

This chain uses TRBV5-1 with TRBJ2-7; 8 nucleotides align to TRBD2. V lost 6 bases to trimming and J lost 3 bases; unmatched junction nucleotides: 14. Germline V lookup: CDR1 SGHRS, CDR2 YFSETQ. This CDR3 comprises 16 residues. The CDR3 bases are TGCGCCAGCAACTACTCCCCACTAGCGGAAATCTACGAGCAGTACTTC. Amino acid sequence: CASNYSPLAEIYEQYF.

Only a few counts were recorded for this clonotype. The chain couples TRBV12-1 to TRBJ2-7. TRBV12-1 has pseudogene status. There are 13 residues in the CDR3. This CDR3 is CASSLQEIYEQYF. The DNA of the CDR3 is TGTGCCAGCAGCTTACAGGAGATCTACGAGCAGTACTTC.

This clonotype was counted a few times. This rearrangement joins TRBV3-1 to TRBJ2-7, with D maybe TRBD1 (6 bases). This CDR3 contains 14 residues. Germline V CDR1 and CDR2: LGHDT, YNNKEL (reference sequence). V was pared by 3 bases and J by 3 bases, with 12 bases between. CDR3 residues: CASSHPGQFYEQYF. CDR3 sequence (DNA): TGTGCCAGCAGCCACCCCGGACAGTTCTACGAGCAGTACTTC.

The rearrangement joins TRBV15 to TRBJ2-7; the D gene is possibly TRBD1 (6 bases). Trimming left V 5 bases short and J 0 bases short, with 11 bases between. CDR1 is LNHNV and CDR2 is YYDKDF in the germline V gene (reference sequence). This CDR3 is built from 14 residues. This CDR3 reads CATSRRDTSYEQYF. DNA of the CDR3: TGTGCCACCAGCCGCCGGGACACCTCCTACGAGCAGTACTTC.

This clonotype has just a few counts. This chain uses TRBV28 with TRBJ2-3; the match to TRBD2 covers 9 bases. CDR1 is MDHEN, CDR2 SYDVKM, per germline. The length of the CDR3 is 17 residues. The ends lost 5 bases at V and 1 base at J; junction bases unmatched: 10. This CDR3 reads CASSPLVEREGTDTQYF. For the CDR3, the DNA is TGTGCCAGCAGTCCCCTAGTTGAGCGGGAGGGCACAGATACGCAGTATTTT.

The chain has TRBV21-1 and TRBJ2-1; the table's TRBD1 call for D was not verified on the DNA. TRBV21-1 is tagged as a pseudogene. This CDR3 is built from 17 residues. CDR3 bases: TGTGCCAGCAGCAAACAAGGGGCAGTCTGCTCCTACAATGAGCAGTTCTTC. Translation gives CASSKQGAVCSYNEQFF.

This clonotype was recorded only once. This rearrangement joins TRBV6-1 to TRBJ2-1; 10 nucleotides align to TRBD2. V lost 7 bases, J lost 6 bases, and 9 bases stayed unmatched. This CDR3 has 15 amino acids. Germline V gene sequence: CDR1 MNHNS, CDR2 SASEGT. The CDR3 reads CASTQAGGRVNEQFF. For the CDR3, the DNA is TGTGCCAGCACCCAAGCGGGAGGGCGCGTCAATGAGCAGTTCTTC.

The sample holds a few counts of this clonotype. An end of the junction differs from the germline gene, which may be a read error. V usage is TRBV5-1 and J usage is TRBJ2-7; TRBD1 might be the D (6 bases). This CDR3 is 14 amino acids long. CDR1 SGHRS and CDR2 YFSETQ come from the germline V gene. In nucleotides, the CDR3 is TGTGCCAGCAGTCCGACAGGCCAAGGCTACGAGCAGTACTTC. This translates into CASSPTGQGYEQYF.

The rearrangement joins TRBV5-1 to TRBJ2-3; TRBD2 matches 11 bases. The CDR3 is 15 residues long. V lost 4 bases and J lost 8; bases outside the gene matches: 9. Germline CDR1 reads SGHRS; CDR2 reads YFSETQ. Here the CDR3 DNA reads TGCGCCAGCAGCGCCACTAGCGGGGGTGCGGGTACGCAGTATTTT. Translating gives CASSATSGGAGTQYF.

This clonotype turned up a few times. The chain links TRBV9 to TRBJ2-7; the D gene is possibly TRBD2 (5 bases). The CDR3 loop spans 14 amino acids. Germline CDR1 is SGDLS and CDR2 is YYNGEE. V gave up 0 bases and J gave up 2 bases, with 9 bases separating them. CDR3 loop: CASSVGSGTYEQYF. As DNA, the CDR3 is TGTGCCAGCAGCGTAGGGTCCGGGACCTACGAGCAGTACTTC.

The gene calls are TRBV7-9 and TRBJ2-7; perhaps D is TRBD1 or TRBD2 (7 bases each). Trimming took 1 base from V and 1 from J, leaving 20 bases between them. Germline CDR1 reads SEHNR; CDR2 reads FQNEAQ (reference sequence). There are 18 residues in the CDR3. The CDR3 nucleotides read TGTGCCAGCAGCTTAGGGGGGGGCCAGGGGGGGCTGTCCTACGAGCAGTACTTC. It yields the protein CASSLGGGQGGLSYEQYF.

Of note for this clonotype: This may come from a read error, since a much larger clone is one base off. The CDR3 sequence is CASSFRTYGYTF. In nucleotides, the CDR3 is TGTGCCAGCAGCTTTCGGACCTATGGCTACACCTTC. The chain uses TRBV7-9 and TRBJ1-2; no reliable D call. CDR3 size: 12 residues. The V and J ends lost 3 bases and 4 bases respectively, with 6 bases between them. CDR1 and CDR2 (germline): SEHNR, FQNEAQ (reference sequence).

This clonotype was seen a handful of times. The chain employs TRBV5-1 and TRBJ2-2, with a tentative D call TRBD2 (5 bases). Per germline, CDR1 SGHRS and CDR2 YFSETQ. This CDR3 is 15 amino acids long. Trimming took 0 bases from V and 7 from J, leaving 13 bases between them. The CDR3 sequence is CASSLDPSLNGELFF. In nucleotides, the CDR3 is TGCGCCAGCAGCTTGGACCCTAGCCTCAACGGGGAGCTGTTTTTT.

This clonotype was detected only a few times. The chain is built from TRBV10-3 and TRBJ1-5, with D tentatively TRBD1 (6 bases). From germline, CDR1 is ENHRY and CDR2 SYGVKD. Trimming removed 6 bases at V and 7 bases at J, with 13 bases between. The CDR3 spans 13 residues. The CDR3: CAIREGVIQPQHF. DNA for the CDR3: TGTGCCATCAGGGAGGGGGTAATACAGCCCCAGCATTTT.

This chain connects TRBV2 to TRBJ1-2, with 8 bases identical to TRBD1. Germline V gene data show CDR1 as SNHLY and CDR2 as FYNNEI. CDR3 size: 14 residues. The junction had 5 bases not matched to a gene; V was cut back by 4 bases and J by 4 bases. The CDR3 here is CASSGGDRSYGYTF. The CDR3 DNA is TGTGCCAGCAGTGGGGGGGACAGGAGCTATGGCTACACCTTC.

Only one count was recorded for this clonotype. J is TRBJ1-5 and V is TRBV2; TRBD1 matches 7 bases. With V trimmed by 5 bases and J by 4 bases, 8 bases remained unmatched. CDR3 length equals 15 residues. From germline, CDR1 is SNHLY and CDR2 FYNNEI. CDR3 region: CASSFVQGQNQPQHF. CDR3 DNA: TGTGCCAGCAGTTTTGTACAGGGGCAAAATCAGCCCCAGCATTTT.